This entry features one T cell receptor beta chain sequence. The antigen it recognizes is unknown. No base quality information exists; no much larger clone differs at one position. From the cysteine through the phenylalanine, the CDR3 covers 14 amino acids. The sequence is cut down to CDR3 DNA, 42 bases in frame from base 1. V is pruned by 4 bases and J by 10 bases, leaving 9 bases of the junction without a gene match. In the germline V gene (reference sequence), CDR1 corresponds to GTSNPN and CDR2 to SVGIG. This specimen belongs to a study of T cell responses to AZD1222 COVID-19 vaccine (dated by TCRdb to about 2021). Notes on the research overall: AZD1222 recipients with second doses at about 4 weeks or about 12 weeks were pooled, because spike-specific TCR depth and breadth did not differ between schedules. A total of just over 230 trial participants underwent TCR sequencing, of whom 200 to 220 received two doses of AZD1222 and around 26 received two doses of the MenACWY control vaccine. Trial participants were enrolled into age subgroups of 18-55, 56-69 and 70-plus years, which contained 148, 28 and 57 TCR-sequenced participants, respectively.

General study outcomes and caveats: CD4 TCRs associated with the vaccine covered the entire spike protein, and the dominant responses were in regions 160-218 and 743-854. Epitopes outside the regions mutated in the B.1.351 and B.1.1.7 variants were reportedly recognized by nearly half of the unique spike-specific TCRs. After two AZD1222 doses, both the breadth and the depth of spike-specific TCRs were significantly higher than at day 0 and than in MenACWY recipients. Participants were mostly white British and included more females than males, and it was suggested by the authors that clonal diversity may have been underestimated. Conclusions about previously exposed vaccinees are limited, since just 6 or 7 AZD1222 recipients were seropositive for SARS-CoV-2 at baseline. The 56-69-year group was small, and its depth increase did not reach significance, likely because of low power. Because no day 14 peak-response samples were available, repertoires were characterized only after the peak T cell response.

In the paper's terms, the time point label means: baseline before first vaccination. Vaccinee samples came from UK trials COV001 and COV002, including a single-blind randomized controlled phase 2/3 trial of AZD1222 (ChAdOx1 nCoV-19) in healthy adults. For TCRbeta chain sequencing, PBMC samples from trial participants were taken at day 0 and at day 28 after the second dose. The CDR3 regions of human TCRbeta chains were subjected to immunosequencing. Per the original workflow: TCRs in the repertoires were matched against a reference library of SARS-CoV-2-specific TCRs that had been generated with the MIRA antigen-specificity platform. Breadth meant the fraction of unique TCRs that were SARS-CoV-2-associated, whereas depth meant the fraction of total T cells that were SARS-CoV-2-associated. Using the MIRA data, each spike-specific TCR was mapped to the spike region that the TCR reacts to and placed in a CD4 or CD8 class. Log10-transformed breadth and depth values were compared by one-way ANOVA with Sidak's multiple comparisons tests. The clones in this table, taken by TCRdb from immuneACCESS, are in-frame only. Not every clone is retained; where verified, under half of the shortfall comes from an unresolved V gene, and the cause of the rest is unknown. V, J and clone size were drawn from that table, and D and trimming were deduced from the DNA. Within this sample are some 130,000 clones, with approximately 85% of them counted one time only. In total, the top ten clones hold about 1.6% of the sample.

The sequence is built from TRBV30 and TRBJ1-6, with 8 junctional bases fitting TRBD1. The clonotype comes from an adult in good health. The source material was peripheral blood, sampled on day 0 of AZD1222 vaccination. The CDR3 region reads CAWKLGTGGSPLHF. The DNA sequence is given as TGTGCCTGGAAGCTCGGGACAGGCGGGTCACCCCTCCACTTT.